This entry lists 32 T cell receptor beta chains sequenced from one sample in a study of graft-versus-host responses after intestinal transplantation. Using immunoSEQ multiplex PCR, the repertoire was profiled, and TCRdb retains in-frame clones only, with some absent. The repertoire holds some 23,000 clones, roughly 95% seen once, with 0.4% to 0.55% in the top ten. The sequencing here drew on PBMCs, taken 156 days after intestinal transplant. The receptors here all came from a human patient who received an intestinal transplant, so some T cells may come from the graft donor.

J is TRBJ1-6 and V is TRBV13; 7 bases are shared with TRBD1. V shed 5 bases and J 8 bases; nucleotides not matched to a gene: 6. The CDR3 contains 14 residues. Looked up from germline, CDR1 is PRHDT and CDR2 is FYEKMQ (reference sequence). CDR3 DNA sequence: TGTGCCAGCAGCCGGACAGGAACTTATTCACCCCTCCACTTT. Its protein product is CASSRTGTYSPLHF. Drawing the rest from reference TRBV13 and TRBJ1-6, the complete variable domain is AAGVIQSPRHLIKEKRETATLKCYPIPRHDTVYWYQQGPGQDPQFLISFYEKMQSDKGSIPDRFSAQQFSDYHSELNMSSLELGDSALYFCASSRTGTYSPLHFGNGTRLTVT.

This clone was recorded only once. The chain couples TRBV7-2 to TRBJ2-3; 9 bases align to TRBD2. CDR1 and CDR2 from the germline V gene are SGHTA and FQGNSA. The CDR3 covers 14 residues. The V gene end was trimmed by 7 bases and the J gene end by 8 bases; junction bases not matched to a gene: 10. The CDR3 sequence: CASKLAGIYGTQYF. CDR3 coding DNA: TGTGCCAGCAAACTAGCGGGCATCTATGGTACGCAGTATTTT.

Comment on this clone: Given the absence of the conserved phenylalanine or tryptophan at the CDR3 end, a read error is likely. The rearrangement links TRBV5-1 to TRBJ1-1, with a tentative D call TRBD1 (5 bases). The CDR3 length is 17 residues. In germline, CDR1 is SGHRS, CDR2 YFSETQ. Trimming shortened V by 4 bases and J by 4 bases, and 23 bases separated the two germline ends. The CDR3 is CASSPRGGQGGGTEAFL. CDR3 DNA: TGCGCCAGCAGCCCCCGGGGCGGGCAGGGTGGAGGCACTGAAGCTTTCCTT.

V usage is TRBV6-5 and J usage is TRBJ2-1; TRBD1 might be the D (5 bases). The CDR3 length is 15 residues. Trimming shortened V by 5 bases and J by 2 bases, and 13 bases separated the two germline ends. Looked up from germline, CDR1 is MNHEY and CDR2 is SVGAGI. The CDR3 protein is CASSATEGAYNEQFF. The CDR3 region has the DNA TGTGCCAGCAGTGCGACCGAAGGGGCCTACAATGAGCAGTTCTTC.

This clone was counted a single time. The chain is built from TRBV5-1 and TRBJ1-1, with TRBD1 as a possible D gene (5 bases). Trimming removed 2 bases at V and 5 bases at J, with 13 bases between. Germline lookup yields CDR1 SGHRS and CDR2 YFSETQ. There are 14 residues in the CDR3. The CDR3: CASSFSGALTEAFF. In DNA form, the CDR3 reads TGCGCCAGCAGCTTTTCCGGGGCGCTTACTGAAGCTTTCTTT.

This sequence joins TRBV30 and TRBJ1-1, with a tentative D call TRBD1 (5 bases). CDR1 is GTSNPN and CDR2 is SVGIG in the germline V gene (reference sequence). Trimming pared 0 bases from V and 7 bases from J, leaving 6 bases between. The CDR3 has 11 amino acids. Written as DNA, the CDR3 is TGTGCCTGGAGTGTAAGGGGTGAAGCTTTCTTT. As protein: CAWSVRGEAFF.

The chain is built from TRBV4-2 and TRBJ2-7; D is unclear. This CDR3 is built from 13 residues. CDR1 and CDR2 from the germline V gene are LGHNA and YNFKEQ. V was trimmed by 1 base and J by 1 base, leaving 5 bases between them. CDR3 amino acids: CASSQGRSYEQYF. CDR3 bases: TGTGCCAGCAGCCAAGGGCGATCCTACGAGCAGTACTTC.

CDR3 DNA: TGTGCCAGCAGCTTAGGTTCTAGTCCCCATTTGTCTGAGCAGTTCTTC. Its translation: CASSLGSSPHLSEQFF. V and J are TRBV11-2 and TRBJ2-1; D gene ambiguous. Trimming shortened V by 1 base and J by 9 bases, and 19 bases separated the two germline ends. The germline V gene encodes CDR1 SGHAT and CDR2 FQNNGV. This CDR3 has 16 residues.

The genes are TRBV7-9 and TRBJ1-1; 9 bases are a match to TRBD1. V was clipped by 5 bases and J by 3 bases; unmatched bases: 10. This CDR3 spans 16 amino acids. Per germline, CDR1 SEHNR and CDR2 FQNEAQ (reference sequence). This chain's CDR3 is CASSPGTGFYDTEAFF. Written as DNA, the CDR3 is TGTGCCAGCAGCCCCGGGACAGGGTTCTATGACACTGAAGCTTTCTTT.

The chain employs TRBV7-8 and TRBJ2-3; 8 nucleotides agree with TRBD2. Germline V CDR1 and CDR2: SGHVS, FQNEAQ. J was trimmed by 6 bases and V by 5 bases; bases with no gene match: 4. There are 13 residues in the CDR3. The chain's CDR3 is CASSPGGEDTQYF. The CDR3 bases are TGTGCCAGCAGCCCCGGGGGGGAGGATACGCAGTATTTT.

This clone was observed a few times. The V call is TRBV5-5, the J call TRBJ2-5, with D perhaps TRBD2 (5 bases). CDR3 length: 13 residues. Germline V gives CDR1 SGHKS, CDR2 YYEKEE (reference sequence). Trimming pared 0 bases from V and 7 bases from J, leaving 10 bases between. Written as DNA, the CDR3 is TGTGCCAGCAGCTTGGGGACTGCACGGACCCAGTACTTC. Amino acid sequence: CASSLGTARTQYF.

The chain is built from TRBV2 and TRBJ2-5, with D possibly TRBD2 on 7 matching bases. Germline CDR1 reads SNHLY; CDR2 reads FYNNEI. This CDR3 spans 14 amino acids. Deletions cut 8 bases from V and 5 bases from J, with 18 bases between. CDR3 in amino acids: CASSGGSRGETQYF. The CDR3 DNA sequence: TGTGCCAGCTCCGGCGGGAGTAGGGGGGAGACCCAGTACTTC.

The chain joins TRBV5-4 to TRBJ2-1; 9 bases align to TRBD2. The V segment lost 1 base and the J segment 3 bases; nucleotides outside the gene matches: 5. The V gene's germline CDR1 is SGHNT and CDR2 YYREEE (reference sequence). This CDR3 comprises 16 residues. The CDR3 DNA reads as TGTGCCAGCAGCTTGCAGCGGGGGGACTTCTACAATGAGCAGTTCTTC. Translating it yields CASSLQRGDFYNEQFF. Full variable domain (outside the CDR3, taken from reference TRBV5-4 and TRBJ2-1): ETGVTQSPTHLIKTRGQQVTLRCSSQSGHNTVSWYQQALGQGPQFIFQYYREEENGRGNFPPRFSGLQFPNYSSELNVNALELDDSALYLCASSLQRGDFYNEQFFGPGTRLTVL.

This chain links TRBV14 with TRBJ2-7; the D gene could be TRBD1 or TRBD2 (5 bases each). Germline loops: CDR1 SGHDN, CDR2 FVKESK. The CDR3 extends over 14 amino acids. With 3 bases removed from V and 0 bases from J, the gap between germline ends came to 9 bases. The CDR3 region is CASSQGVSSYEQYF. The DNA for the CDR3 is TGTGCCAGCAGCCAGGGGGTTAGCTCCTACGAGCAGTACTTC. The variable domain in full, completed from reference TRBV14 and TRBJ2-7, reads EAGVTQFPSHSVIEKGQTVTLRCDPISGHDNLYWYRRVMGKEIKFLLHFVKESKQDESGMPNNRFLAERTGGTYSTLKVQPAELEDSGVYFCASSQGVSSYEQYFGPGTRLTVT.

The gene calls are TRBV5-5 and TRBJ1-4, with TRBD1 matching 7 bases. V trimming: 4 bases; J trimming: 5 bases; junction bases outside the gene matches: 5. Germline lookup yields CDR1 SGHKS and CDR2 YYEKEE (reference sequence). The CDR3 is 14 residues long. CDR3 coding DNA: TGTGCCAGCAGCCCGGGACAGACGAATGAAAAACTGTTTTTT. It yields the protein CASSPGQTNEKLFF.

The J gene is TRBJ1-2, the V gene TRBV4-2; 10 bases are shared with TRBD1. V was clipped by 4 bases and J by 2 bases; unmatched bases: 22. This CDR3 is built from 21 residues. CDR1 is LGHNA and CDR2 is YNFKEQ in the germline V gene. Written as DNA, the CDR3 is TGTGCCAGCAGCCTGTTGGGATTTATCGGGCCGGGACAGGGGCTCAACTATGGCTACACCTTC. Its translation is CASSLLGFIGPGQGLNYGYTF.

The rearrangement joins TRBV5-1 to TRBJ1-2, with D uncertain. This CDR3 comprises 16 residues. CDR1 and CDR2 from the germline V gene are SGHRS and YFSETQ. V was cut by 0 bases and J by 0 bases, with 12 bases left in between. The CDR3 sequence is CASSLVFSRSNYGYTF. CDR3 DNA: TGCGCCAGCAGCTTGGTTTTCAGCCGTTCTAACTATGGCTACACCTTC.

The chain is built from TRBV28 and TRBJ1-1; D ambiguous. The V end lost 5 bases, the J end lost 11 bases, and 12 bases lay between the germline ends. Germline loops: CDR1 MDHEN, CDR2 SYDVKM. The CDR3 runs to 11 residues. As DNA, the CDR3 is TGTGCCAGCAGTATCTCTTGCCTGGCTTTCTTT. It yields the protein CASSISCLAFF.

This chain joins TRBV2 and TRBJ1-2; D possibly corresponds to TRBD1 (5 bases). Between the trimmed V and J ends, which lost 3 bases and 8 bases, there was a span of 16 bases. The CDR3 totals 14 residues. CDR1 and CDR2 from the germline V gene are SNHLY and FYNNEI. In DNA, the CDR3 is TGTGCCAGCAGTGATGGATGGGGGGGGAGGGGCTACACCTTC. It is translated as CASSDGWGGRGYTF.

The chain uses TRBV6-5 and TRBJ1-4; TRBD1 might be the D (5 bases). V was pared by 0 bases and J by 7 bases, with 12 bases between. The V gene's germline CDR1 is MNHEY and CDR2 SVGAGI. The CDR3 loop spans 15 amino acids. CDR3 coding DNA: TGTGCCAGCAGTTACTCGGCAGGGTTAGGTGAAAAACTGTTTTTT. This codes for CASSYSAGLGEKLFF.

The chain links TRBV7-6 to TRBJ2-3; TRBD2 agrees at 7 bases. The CDR3 extends over 20 amino acids. Looked up from germline, CDR1 is SGHVS and CDR2 is FNYEAQ. Unmatched junction bases numbered 22, after V lost 5 bases and J lost 2 bases. CDR3 bases: TGTGCCAGCAGCGGACCCGGTACGGCTAGCGGCTTTATTATCACAGATACGCAGTATTTT. It specifies CASSGPGTASGFIITDTQYF.

The chain links TRBV28 to TRBJ2-3; unclear D gene. V was cut by 3 bases and J by 2 bases, with 9 bases left in between. CDR1 is MDHEN and CDR2 is SYDVKM in the germline V gene. The CDR3 runs to 14 residues. The CDR3 reads CASSFPPSTDTQYF. The CDR3 DNA sequence: TGTGCCAGCAGTTTCCCCCCCTCCACAGATACGCAGTATTTT.

The chain employs TRBV7-2 and TRBJ2-4; D not resolved. The germline V gene has CDR1 SGHTA and CDR2 FQGNSA. The V end lost 1 base, the J end lost 9 bases, and 16 bases lay between the germline ends. The CDR3 covers 15 residues. The CDR3 sequence is CASSLGVGSSVIQYF. In DNA form, the CDR3 reads TGTGCCAGCAGCTTAGGGGTCGGCTCCTCGGTCATTCAGTACTTC.

The genes are TRBV18 and TRBJ2-4, with no clear D. Looked up from germline, CDR1 is KGHSH and CDR2 is LQKENI. V lost 3 bases and J lost 4, with 13 bases in between. The CDR3 is made up of 15 amino acids. CDR3 sequence (DNA): TGTGCCAGCTCACCTAACGGGTTTGGTAAAAACATTCAGTACTTC. It codes for CASSPNGFGKNIQYF.

The chain recombines TRBV9 with TRBJ1-2; D gene unclear. From germline, CDR1 is SGDLS and CDR2 YYNGEE. CDR3 length: 13 amino acids. V lost 0 bases, J lost 6 bases, and 9 bases lay in between. DNA for the CDR3: TGTGCCAGCAGCGTAGGGGTCGGGGATGGCTACACCTTC. Translated, it gives CASSVGVGDGYTF. The entire variable domain, with the rest obtained from reference TRBV9 and TRBJ1-2, is as follows: DSGVTQTPKHLITATGQRVTLRCSPRSGDLSVYWYQQSLDQGLQFLIQYYNGEERAKGNILERFSAQQFPDLHSELNLSSLELGDSALYFCASSVGVGDGYTFGSGTRLTVV.

The V and J genes are TRBV7-2 and TRBJ2-3; 7 bases agree with TRBD2. The CDR3 is 15 amino acids. The junction had 10 bases not matched to a gene; V was cut back by 5 bases and J by 5 bases. Germline CDR1 and CDR2: SGHTA and FQGNSA. The chain's CDR3 is CASSPPSGAGDTQYF. The CDR3 DNA sequence: TGTGCCAGCAGCCCACCCAGCGGGGCGGGAGATACGCAGTATTTT.

The chain combines TRBV19 with TRBJ1-6, with D unresolved. The CDR3 loop spans 15 amino acids. Germline V lookup: CDR1 LNHDA, CDR2 SQIVND (reference sequence). Trimming stripped 3 bases from V and 0 bases from J, with 6 bases between. In DNA, the CDR3 is TGTGCCAGTAGTATCGCGAGCTCCTATAATTCACCCCTCCACTTT. Its protein product is CASSIASSYNSPLHF.

The chain combines TRBV19 with TRBJ2-2; D possibly corresponds to TRBD1 (5 bases). This CDR3 has 14 residues. Trimming pared 5 bases from V and 1 base from J, leaving 8 bases between. The germline CDR1 and CDR2 sequences are LNHDA and SQIVND (reference sequence). The CDR3 region is CASSGGQNTGELFF. DNA for the CDR3: TGTGCCAGTAGTGGTGGACAGAACACCGGGGAGCTGTTTTTT.

The chain carries TRBV4-1 and TRBJ2-5; TRBD1 might be the D (6 bases). The J call is uncertain, as TRBJ2-7 better fits the DNA end. CDR3 length: 14 residues. Germline values: CDR1 MGHRA, CDR2 YSYEKL. CDR3 sequence: CASSQVTGTYEQYF. The CDR3 bases are TGCGCCAGCAGCCAAGTAACAGGGACCTACGAGCAGTACTTC.

Turning to this clone: The junction departs from germline at one end; a sequencing error may be responsible. CDR3 bases: TGTGCCAGCGCCGCCGGGACAGGGATATACTATAGCTACACCTTC. Translating gives CASAAGTGIYYSYTF. The genes are TRBV27 and TRBJ1-2; 9 bases are shared with TRBD1. Germline lookup yields CDR1 MNHEY and CDR2 SMNVEV (reference sequence). This CDR3 is built from 15 residues.

This clone appeared a single time. The V and J genes are TRBV15 and TRBJ2-5; 8 bases align to TRBD2. The CDR3 has 17 amino acids. V shed 0 bases, J shed 1 base, and the junction held 7 bases outside the gene matches. Germline values: CDR1 LNHNV, CDR2 YYDKDF (reference sequence). CDR3: CATSRDRLAGVQETQYF. The CDR3 bases are TGTGCCACCAGCAGAGATCGCCTAGCGGGCGTCCAAGAGACCCAGTACTTC.

The V and J genes are TRBV28 and TRBJ2-5; no firm D call. CDR1 and CDR2 (germline): MDHEN, SYDVKM. This CDR3 region has 10 residues. With 3 bases removed from V and 5 bases from J, the gap between germline ends came to 1 base. CDR3 coding DNA: TGTGCCAGCAGTTTTGAGACCCAGTACTTC. It encodes CASSFETQYF.